Below, 32 T cell receptor beta chains from the same sample are listed, as sequenced in a study of beta chain features in type 1 diabetes. Reverse transcription of all isolated RNA meant that expressed TCRB transcripts were sequenced. Clones were read by immunoSEQ multiplex PCR, and TCRdb kept only the in-frame ones, dropping some. The sample lists 850,000 to 900,000 clones, 15% to 20% occurring once. Material: naive CD4+ T cells from blood. The source of these receptors is a woman in her late teens or twenties in good health.

This clone was seen a few times. Here the CDR3 DNA reads TGCGCCAGCAGCGCGAAAGAGACCCAGTACTTC. Translated, it gives CASSAKETQYF. The chain carries TRBV5-1 and TRBJ2-5; D gene uncertain. The CDR3 spans 11 residues. The germline V and J ends were trimmed by 4 bases and 3 bases, with 4 bases remaining between them. Germline V gene sequence: CDR1 SGHRS, CDR2 YFSETQ. The complete variable domain, with remaining parts taken from reference TRBV5-1 and TRBJ2-5, reads KAGVTQTPRYLIKTRGQQVTLSCSPISGHRSVSWYQQTPGQGLQFLFEYFSETQRNKGNFPGRFSGRQFSNSRSEMNVSTLELGDSALYLCASSAKETQYFGPGTRLLVL.

This sequence joins TRBV4-3 and TRBJ2-3; 9 nucleotides line up with TRBD2. The CDR3 covers 19 residues. Germline V CDR1 and CDR2: LGHNA, YSLEER. J was trimmed by 4 bases and V by 0 bases; bases with no gene match: 14. CDR3 sequence: CASSQDNDSGGTRADTQYF. DNA of the CDR3: TGCGCCAGCAGCCAAGATAACGATAGCGGGGGAACTCGGGCAGATACGCAGTATTTT.

This chain connects TRBV9 to TRBJ1-1; 10 bases line up with TRBD1. The trim removed 4 bases at V and 0 bases at J, leaving 3 bases unmatched. This CDR3 comprises 15 residues. Germline V gene lookup returns CDR1 SGDLS and CDR2 YYNGEE. The CDR3 DNA follows: TGTGCCAGCAGCCCAGGGACAGGGGTGAACACTGAAGCTTTCTTT. Translating it yields CASSPGTGVNTEAFF.

This clone was seen more than once but under ten times. V and J are TRBV6-6 and TRBJ2-6, with D uncertain. The CDR3 extends over 15 amino acids. Trimming shortened V by 5 bases and J by 0 bases, and 8 bases separated the two germline ends. Germline CDR1 MNHNY, CDR2 SVGAGI (reference sequence). CDR3 region: CASSRSSSGANVLTF. CDR3 DNA: TGTGCCAGCAGTCGATCATCCTCTGGGGCCAACGTCCTGACTTTC.

This clone has just a few counts. The identical CDR3 is also encoded by other nucleotide sequences in the sample. V gene TRBV7-2 combines with J gene TRBJ2-7, with 8 nucleotides matching TRBD1. This CDR3 spans 14 amino acids. In germline, CDR1 is SGHTA, CDR2 FQGNSA. After removal of 1 base from V and 2 bases from J, the junction contained 1 base not matched to a gene. CDR3: CASSLDRGTYEQYF. DNA for the CDR3: TGTGCCAGCAGCTTAGACAGGGGGACCTACGAGCAGTACTTC.

This clone was detected only a few times. The chain links TRBV4-2 to TRBJ2-1; D is undetermined. Trimming took 0 bases from V and 4 from J, leaving 7 bases between them. Germline CDR1 reads LGHNA; CDR2 reads YNFKEQ. The CDR3 totals 14 residues. For the CDR3, the DNA is TGTGCCAGCAGCCAAGATCGGTGGTACAATGAGCAGTTCTTC. It encodes CASSQDRWYNEQFF.

This chain links TRBV7-2 with TRBJ2-7; D perhaps matches TRBD2 (6 bases). The CDR3 is 15 amino acids. CDR1 SGHTA and CDR2 FQGNSA come from the germline V gene. V gave up 2 bases and J gave up 5 bases, with 16 bases separating them. CDR3 in DNA: TGTGCCAGCAGCTTAAGGCCCAGCTCGGGGGACGAGCAGTACTTC. This gives the protein CASSLRPSSGDEQYF.

CDR3 bases: TGTGCCAGTAGTGAGCAGTACGATTATGGCTACACCTTC. Its protein product is CASSEQYDYGYTF. V gene TRBV19 combines with J gene TRBJ1-2; D unresolved. V was clipped by 5 bases and J by 5 bases, with 12 bases between them. CDR3 length: 13 residues. CDR1 is LNHDA and CDR2 is SQIVND in the germline V gene (reference sequence). Variable domain in full (rest from reference TRBV19 and TRBJ1-2): DGGITQSPKYLFRKEGQNVTLSCEQNLNHDAMYWYRQDPGQGLRLIYYSQIVNDFQKGDIAEGYSVSREKKESFPLTVTSAQKNPTAFYLCASSEQYDYGYTFGSGTRLTVV.

This clone came up a few times. The V and J genes are TRBV27 and TRBJ1-5; D is unresolved. The ends were cut back, 5 bases at V and 1 base at J, with 9 bases in the middle. There are 14 residues in the CDR3. Germline loops: CDR1 MNHEY, CDR2 SMNVEV (reference sequence). In DNA, the CDR3 is TGTGCCAGCAGTCAAAGGGCGAGCAATCAGCCCCAGCATTTT. The encoded protein is CASSQRASNQPQHF.

This clone turned up a few times. The chain is built from TRBV11-2 and TRBJ2-5; 7 positions match TRBD2. The CDR3 covers 13 residues. V trimming: 3 bases; J trimming: 5 bases; junction bases outside the gene matches: 3. Germline V gene lookup returns CDR1 SGHAT and CDR2 FQNNGV. The CDR3 is CASSFGGMETQYF. The CDR3 DNA sequence: TGTGCCAGCAGCTTCGGGGGGATGGAGACCCAGTACTTC.

The chain links TRBV18 to TRBJ2-7; perhaps TRBD1 as D (6 bases). Germline lookup yields CDR1 KGHSH and CDR2 LQKENI. The CDR3 contains 14 residues. Trimming took 4 bases from V and 0 from J, leaving 10 bases between them. CDR3 sequence: CASSRPGHSYEQYF. In nucleotides, the CDR3 is TGTGCCAGCTCACGACCGGGACACTCCTACGAGCAGTACTTC.

This clone was observed a few times. The V gene is TRBV27, the J gene TRBJ2-2; tentative D call: TRBD1 (5 bases). V lost 8 bases, J lost 3 bases, and 13 bases lay in between. The CDR3 runs to 14 residues. Germline assignment: CDR1 MNHEY and CDR2 SMNVEV (reference sequence). The CDR3 loop is CASSLDRYTGELFF. The DNA for the CDR3 is TGTGCCAGCTCTCTTGACAGATACACCGGGGAGCTGTTTTTT.

This clone appeared a few times. V usage is TRBV4-2 and J usage is TRBJ2-3, with 7 positions matching TRBD1. The germline V gene has CDR1 LGHNA and CDR2 YNFKEQ. J lost 2 bases, V lost 4 bases, and 6 bases had no gene match. The CDR3 has 15 amino acids. The CDR3 region is CASSLPGQNTDTQYF. In DNA form, the CDR3 reads TGTGCCAGCAGCCTACCGGGACAGAACACAGATACGCAGTATTTT.

This clone came up a few times. The rearrangement uses TRBV28 and TRBJ2-3; D may match TRBD1 or TRBD2 (5 bases each). Germline CDR1 is MDHEN and CDR2 is SYDVKM. The CDR3 length is 15 residues. Trimming took off 6 bases at V and 2 bases at J, with 15 bases between the two ends. In DNA, the CDR3 is TGTGCCAGCAGCTGGGAGCCGACAGCCACAGATACGCAGTATTTT. Protein: CASSWEPTATDTQYF.

This clone was seen many times. The chain couples TRBV14 to TRBJ2-1; tentatively, D is TRBD2 (6 bases). V lost 3 bases and J lost 9, with 12 bases in between. Germline CDR1 and CDR2: SGHDN and FVKESK. The CDR3 is 13 residues long. The CDR3 reads CASSHRRRGEQFF. The CDR3 DNA sequence: TGTGCCAGCAGCCATAGACGGAGGGGTGAGCAGTTCTTC.

The J gene is TRBJ1-1, the V gene TRBV6-1; D is unclear. The V end was cut by 0 bases, the J end by 4 bases, with 3 bases between. From germline, CDR1 is MNHNS and CDR2 SASEGT. The CDR3 consists of 12 residues. The CDR3 bases are TGTGCCAGCAGTGAAGCTACCACTGAAGCTTTCTTT. Its protein product is CASSEATTEAFF.

A note on this clone: The sample holds other DNA sequences that translate to the same CDR3. V and J are TRBV18 and TRBJ2-1; D is possibly TRBD1 (5 bases). The CDR3 is 14 residues long. CDR1 is KGHSH, CDR2 LQKENI, per germline. V was clipped by 2 bases and J by 1 base, with 6 bases between them. The CDR3 DNA reads as TGTGCCAGCTCACCAGCAGGGTCCTACAATGAGCAGTTCTTC. It encodes CASSPAGSYNEQFF.

The chain carries TRBV9 and TRBJ2-1; 7 bases agree with TRBD2. From germline, CDR1 is SGDLS and CDR2 YYNGEE. The V and J ends lost 2 bases and 3 bases, in that order; junction bases with no gene match: 5. The CDR3 loop spans 15 amino acids. The CDR3 DNA follows: TGTGCCAGCAGCGTGGGCGGGAGTATCTACAATGAGCAGTTCTTC. Protein sequence: CASSVGGSIYNEQFF. The whole variable domain, filled in from reference TRBV9 and TRBJ2-1, reads DSGVTQTPKHLITATGQRVTLRCSPRSGDLSVYWYQQSLDQGLQFLIQYYNGEERAKGNILERFSAQQFPDLHSELNLSSLELGDSALYFCASSVGGSIYNEQFFGPGTRLTVL.

The chain recombines TRBV4-3 with TRBJ1-1, with 9 bases lining up with TRBD1. Germline V gene data show CDR1 as LGHNA and CDR2 as YSLEER. The CDR3 runs 15 residues. V shed 3 bases, J shed 10 bases, and the junction held 12 bases outside the gene matches. In DNA form, the CDR3 reads TGCGCCAGCAGCCAGGCCGGGACAGGGTTTCGTGGAGCTTTCTTT. Protein sequence: CASSQAGTGFRGAFF.

This clone was seen a single time. The chain couples TRBV6-1 to TRBJ1-2, with D perhaps matching TRBD1 (6 bases). Germline values: CDR1 MNHNS, CDR2 SASEGT. With 8 bases removed from V and 10 bases from J, the gap between germline ends came to 17 bases. This CDR3 has 12 residues. In nucleotides, the CDR3 is TGTGCCAGCGGGGCCTCCAGGGGTGCCTACACCTTC. This sequence encodes CASGASRGAYTF.

This sequence joins TRBV7-9 and TRBJ1-3; TRBD1 matches 7 bases. Germline V gives CDR1 SEHNR, CDR2 FQNEAQ (reference sequence). This CDR3 has 14 residues. The V and J ends lost 8 bases and 6 bases, in that order; junction bases with no gene match: 10. The DNA for the CDR3 is TGTGCCAGCGGCACCGACAGGGAAGCAAACACCATATATTTT. Protein: CASGTDREANTIYF.

The rearrangement uses TRBV5-4 and TRBJ2-2, with TRBD2 matching 10 bases. Unmatched junction bases numbered 8, after V lost 4 bases and J lost 5 bases. CDR1 is SGHNT and CDR2 is YYREEE in the germline V gene (reference sequence). The CDR3 contains 16 residues. The CDR3 nucleotides are TGTGCCAGCAGCCCAGGACTAGCGGTATATACCGGGGAGCTGTTTTTT. This gives the protein CASSPGLAVYTGELFF.

This clone appeared a few times. This chain uses TRBV5-4 with TRBJ2-5; the D is unclear. This CDR3 has 15 amino acids. Germline CDR1 reads SGHNT; CDR2 reads YYREEE (reference sequence). Between the trimmed V and J ends, which lost 1 base and 6 bases, there was a span of 16 bases. The CDR3 spells CASSLHNGPRKTQYF. The CDR3 DNA reads as TGTGCCAGCAGCTTGCATAATGGGCCGCGGAAGACCCAGTACTTC.

This clone came up a few times. The chain combines TRBV25-1 with TRBJ2-3; D remains unclear. This CDR3 has 12 amino acids. V lost 2 bases and J lost 5, with 5 bases in between. CDR1 is MGHDK, CDR2 SYGVNS, per germline. The CDR3 sequence: CASSEGEDTQYF. CDR3 nucleotide sequence: TGTGCCAGCAGTGAAGGGGAAGATACGCAGTATTTT.

This clone was counted only a few times. The same CDR3 arises from other DNA sequences in this sample as well. The chain has TRBV7-2 and TRBJ2-7, with 7 bases lining up with TRBD1. The V segment lost 1 base and the J segment 3 bases; nucleotides outside the gene matches: 3. Germline V gene lookup returns CDR1 SGHTA and CDR2 FQGNSA. The CDR3 is 14 amino acids. The CDR3 loop is CASSLVTGSYEQYF. The CDR3 coding sequence is TGTGCCAGCAGCTTAGTGACAGGGAGCTACGAGCAGTACTTC.

With regard to this clone: This specimen includes other DNA sequences encoding the same CDR3. V is TRBV18 and J is TRBJ1-3; D not resolved. The germline gives CDR1 KGHSH, CDR2 LQKENI. CDR3 size: 15 residues. Between the trimmed V and J ends, which lost 0 bases and 2 bases, there was a span of 8 bases. Here the CDR3 DNA reads TGTGCCAGCTCACCACCTGGAGATCCTGGAAACACCATATATTTT. Protein: CASSPPGDPGNTIYF.

The V and J genes are TRBV6-5 and TRBJ2-1; possible D gene TRBD1, 5 bases. The CDR3 covers 14 residues. Trimming removed 5 bases from V and 0 bases from J, with 8 bases in between. From germline, CDR1 is MNHEY and CDR2 SVGAGI. The CDR3 DNA follows: TGTGCCAGCAGTCGGACAAGCTCCTACAATGAGCAGTTCTTC. Amino acids: CASSRTSSYNEQFF.

The genes are TRBV6-5 and TRBJ2-1; D unclear. Germline V gene lookup returns CDR1 MNHEY and CDR2 SVGAGI. The CDR3 sequence is 11 residues long. Trimming cost V 8 bases and J 9 bases, with 11 bases left between them. The CDR3 sequence is CASGVVSEQFF. The CDR3 bases are TGTGCCAGCGGAGTAGTGAGTGAGCAGTTCTTC.

The V gene is TRBV5-1, the J gene TRBJ1-6, with 8 bases identical to TRBD1. The CDR3 totals 13 residues. The V gene's germline CDR1 is SGHRS and CDR2 YFSETQ. Unmatched junction bases numbered 3, after V lost 6 bases and J lost 7 bases. The CDR3 reads CASKQGENSPLHF. The CDR3 nucleotides read TGCGCCAGCAAACAGGGGGAGAATTCACCCCTCCACTTT. Based on the CDR3 plus reference TRBV5-1 and TRBJ1-6, the full variable domain is KAGVTQTPRYLIKTRGQQVTLSCSPISGHRSVSWYQQTPGQGLQFLFEYFSETQRNKGNFPGRFSGRQFSNSRSEMNVSTLELGDSALYLCASKQGENSPLHFGNGTRLTVT.

The chain couples TRBV4-1 to TRBJ2-2, with 10 bases matching TRBD2. The CDR3 contains 19 residues. Germline CDR1 is MGHRA and CDR2 is YSYEKL. With V trimmed by 1 base and J by 7 bases, 15 bases remained unmatched. In DNA, the CDR3 is TGCGCCAGCAGCCAAGCCCAAATGGGGCTAGCGGGAGTAAACGGGGAGCTGTTTTTT. This gives the protein CASSQAQMGLAGVNGELFF.

The rearrangement uses TRBV27 and TRBJ2-7; no reliable D call. With 2 bases removed from V and 0 bases from J, the gap between germline ends came to 11 bases. CDR3 size: 15 residues. Per the germline V gene, CDR1 is MNHEY and CDR2 is SMNVEV (reference sequence). In nucleotides, the CDR3 is TGTGCCAGCAGTTTAGTCATTGGGCCCTCCTACGAGCAGTACTTC. Its translation: CASSLVIGPSYEQYF.

The chain carries TRBV6-1 and TRBJ2-4; TRBD2 matches 11 bases. This CDR3 is 14 amino acids long. Germline V gene lookup returns CDR1 MNHNS and CDR2 SASEGT. The V segment lost 6 bases and the J segment 9 bases; nucleotides outside the gene matches: 7. For the CDR3, the DNA is TGTGCCAGCAGAGCCGGGACTAGCGGAAGCATTCAGTACTTC. Translating it yields CASRAGTSGSIQYF.